This TCR beta chain was sequenced during a study of early T cells in non-severe SARS-CoV-2 infection. Points from the study as a whole: VDJdb-based matching was biased toward anti-spike CD8 responses and missed private and CD4 specificities.

Unique molecular identifiers were added to individual cDNA molecules. A single record per CDR3 protein comes from TCRdb applying MiXCR to the 5' RACE reads. The data hold 50,000 or so distinct CDR3 sequences, with 15% observed a single time. This CDR3 has 15 residues. Trimming cost V 3 bases and J 8 bases, with 16 bases left between them. Germline values: CDR1 MGHDK, CDR2 SYGVNS. This clonotype was seen a handful of times. The antigen is undetermined. Sample: whole blood, taken at baseline. J is TRBJ1-4 and V is TRBV25-1, with D possibly being TRBD1 (6 bases). This TCR was sampled from an adult who was a healthcare worker with PCR-confirmed SARS-CoV-2 infection or an uninfected control (not recorded which). The CDR3 DNA follows: TGTGCCAGCAGTGACCCCCGGGACACGGGCGAAAAACTGTTTTTT. Translated, it gives CASSDPRDTGEKLFF.